Sequencing of this T cell receptor (beta chain) was carried out in a study of cytomegalovirus exposure and HLA in healthy donors. Comments on this clone: What it binds is unknown.

Whole-study results and caveats: Common viral pathogens were later found to be apparently linked to several of the most significant clusters.

Primers for the PCR totalled 60 Vbeta and 13 Jbeta. Method: immunoSEQ multiplex PCR; TCRdb's copy keeps in-frame clones and lacks some. The table records roughly 180,000 clones, about 80% of them present only once. This sequence was found in a man in his late teens or twenties in good health and CMV-seronegative. Material for sequencing was PBMCs.

The chain's CDR3 is CASAHQRDLVTEAFF. The DNA of the CDR3 is TGCGCCAGCGCCCACCAGAGGGATTTGGTCACTGAAGCTTTCTTT. The rearrangement joins TRBV10-2 to TRBJ1-1; D unclear. The ends were cut back, 8 bases at V and 4 bases at J, with 20 bases in the middle. Per the germline V gene, CDR1 is WSHSY and CDR2 is SAAADI. This CDR3 has 15 amino acids.